This T cell receptor (beta chain) derives from a study of blood T cell repertoires in COVID-19. J was trimmed by 3 bases and V by 3 bases; bases with no gene match: 8. The CDR3 spans 18 residues. Germline V CDR1 and CDR2: MNHEY, SMNVEV (reference sequence). This clone was seen just once. TCRdb's table, derived via immunoSEQ multiplex PCR, lists solely in-frame clones and lacks some. This sample has 360,000 or so clones, with about 90% found just once. Which cohort a participant joined came from the clinical history participants gave. The source of this sequence is a woman in her twenties or thirties who had recovered from COVID-19. This chain uses TRBV27 with TRBJ2-7; the match to TRBD2 covers 16 bases. Source material: PBMCs or T cells enriched from blood (not recorded which). The CDR3: CASSFLGTSGRALYEQYF. Written as DNA, the CDR3 is TGTGCCAGCAGTTTCCTCGGGACTAGCGGGAGGGCCCTCTACGAGCAGTACTTC.